This is a list of T cell receptor beta chains from one sample in a study of T cell responses to AZD1222 COVID-19 vaccine. Measured with immunoSEQ multiplex PCR; TCRdb has only the in-frame clones, and not every one. The data show fewer than 100,000 clones, with under 90% seen just once and about 1.3% held by the top ten. The source material was peripheral blood, sampled 28 days after the second AZD1222 dose. These receptors originate from an adult who received the AZD1222 COVID-19 vaccine. The CDR3 runs from the conserved cysteine through the conserved F or W. Fields, in order: J gene, V gene, CDR3 protein.

TRBJ1-6 TRBV7-2 CASSLATVGSPLHF
TRBJ2-7 TRBV19 CASSILRTEKPYEQYF
TRBJ2-2 TRBV4-1 CASSHATGELFF
TRBJ1-5 TRBV27 CASSLWAGQPQHF
TRBJ2-1 TRBV27 CASRFSGGLNNEQFF
TRBJ2-1 TRBV7-7 CASSPQRGADEQFF
TRBJ2-5 TRBV2 CASSEVTLSQETQYF
TRBJ2-7 TRBV2 CASRTETHSYEQYF
TRBJ2-5 TRBV28 CASSLGSLAETQYF
TRBJ2-3 TRBV19 CASVSGPSTDTQYF
TRBJ1-4 TRBV12-3/TRBV12-4 CASSWSDEKLFF
TRBJ1-3 TRBV4-1 CASSQDPTVGNTIYF
TRBJ2-7 TRBV28 CASSPGVYEQYF
TRBJ2-1 TRBV4-2 CASSPLLRTGSSYNEQFF
TRBJ1-2 TRBV6-1 CASSEGAWAHGYTF
TRBJ2-7 TRBV5-5 CASSLVADSPYEQYF
TRBJ2-7 TRBV30 CAWSRLATYEQYF
TRBJ2-4 TRBV11-2 CASSLEPTGRVQYF
TRBJ1-5 TRBV2 CASSIRWTGDSNQPQHF
TRBJ2-1 TRBV30 CACSGGAYNEQFF
TRBJ2-1 TRBV7-3 CASSSRTSGVNEQFF
TRBJ2-5 TRBV4-3 CASSQGWGAGAETQYF